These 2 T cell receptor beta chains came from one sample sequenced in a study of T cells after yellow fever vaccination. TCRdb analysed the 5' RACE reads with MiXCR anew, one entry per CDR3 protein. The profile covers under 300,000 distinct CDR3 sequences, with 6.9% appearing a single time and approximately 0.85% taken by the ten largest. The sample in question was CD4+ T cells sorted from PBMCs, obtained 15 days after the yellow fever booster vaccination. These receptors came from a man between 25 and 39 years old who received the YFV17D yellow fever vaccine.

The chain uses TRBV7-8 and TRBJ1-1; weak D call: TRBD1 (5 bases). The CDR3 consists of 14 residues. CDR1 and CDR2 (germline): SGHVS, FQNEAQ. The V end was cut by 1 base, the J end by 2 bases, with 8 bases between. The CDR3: CASSLGGRNTEAFF. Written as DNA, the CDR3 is TGTGCCAGCAGCTTAGGGGGCCGCAACACTGAAGCTTTCTTT.

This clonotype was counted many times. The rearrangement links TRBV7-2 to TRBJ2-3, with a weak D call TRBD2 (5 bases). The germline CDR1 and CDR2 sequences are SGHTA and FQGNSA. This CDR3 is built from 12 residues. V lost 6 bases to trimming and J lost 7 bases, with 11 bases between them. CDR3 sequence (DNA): TGTGCCAGCAGGAACGCCGGGAATACGCAGTATTTT. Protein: CASRNAGNTQYF.